This TCR beta chain was captured by sequencing in a study of cytomegalovirus exposure and HLA in healthy donors. The CDR3 contains 17 residues. V was pared by 3 bases and J by 6 bases, with 20 bases between. Looked up from germline, CDR1 is SSHAT and CDR2 is FNYEAQ (reference sequence). Using immunoSEQ multiplex PCR, the repertoire was profiled, and TCRdb retains in-frame clones only, with some absent. Among about 280,000 clones listed, approximately 88% were seen once. The sample taken for sequencing was PBMCs. This TCR came from a young woman in good health and CMV-seronegative. The chain is built from TRBV7-7 and TRBJ2-2; TRBD2 is a possible D gene (5 bases). The CDR3 region is CASSLRASTGGPGELFF. As DNA, the CDR3 is TGTGCCAGCAGCTTGAGGGCGAGTACGGGTGGTCCCGGGGAGCTGTTTTTT.